Below are 27 T cell receptor beta chains sequenced from a single sample in a study of OX40 agonist ivuxolimab in advanced cancers. The protocol used for the library was the immunoSEQ multiplex PCR assay. This is the immuneACCESS table as TCRdb keeps it, with only in-frame sequences that have V and J called. A part of the clones is gone; compared with another copy, unresolved V genes explain less than half, and the rest is unexplained. The sample yields more than 45,000 clones; roughly nine tenths were counted once. Clones ranked in the top ten supply roughly an eighth of the sample. The sequencing here drew on CD4+ or CD8+ T cells sorted from blood, taken in a trial of the OX40 agonist ivuxolimab. Receptors originate from an adult with an advanced solid tumor such as melanoma, head and neck, liver or kidney cancer.

Comment on this clone: One end of the junction fails to match germline, which may point to a read error. The V gene is TRBV5-1, the J gene TRBJ1-2; D might be TRBD1 (5 bases). CDR1 and CDR2 (germline): SGHRS, YFSETQ. CDR3 length: 14 residues. The CDR3 loop reads CANSQGTVAYGYTF. The CDR3 DNA reads TGCGCCAACAGCCAGGGAACAGTCGCCTATGGCTACACCTTC.

The V call is TRBV25-1, the J call TRBJ2-5, with 8 bases identical to TRBD2. The CDR3 runs to 14 residues. J gave up 5 bases and V 8 bases, and 10 bases lay outside the gene matches. Germline loops: CDR1 MGHDK, CDR2 SYGVNS. The CDR3 spells CASQGSGIRETQYF. CDR3 in DNA: TGTGCCAGCCAGGGTAGCGGGATACGGGAGACCCAGTACTTC.

This rearrangement joins TRBV2 to TRBJ1-1; D might be TRBD1 (6 bases). The CDR3 contains 13 residues. Germline V gene sequence: CDR1 SNHLY, CDR2 FYNNEI. V lost 8 bases and J lost 5, with 15 bases in between. Here the CDR3 DNA reads TGTGCCAGCTCCTGGGGGGCGGGAACTGAAGCTTTCTTT. It codes for CASSWGAGTEAFF.

The chain recombines TRBV29-1 with TRBJ1-2, with 7 bases that match TRBD1. Trimming removed 5 bases from V and 3 bases from J; junction bases left unmatched: 12. The CDR3 totals 15 residues. Germline values: CDR1 SQVTM, CDR2 ANQGSEA. The CDR3 DNA sequence: TGCAGCGTTCCGGAACAGGGGCAGAAGGACTATGGCTACACCTTC. Protein sequence: CSVPEQGQKDYGYTF. Complete variable domain (other parts from reference TRBV29-1 and TRBJ1-2): SAVISQKPSRDICQRGTSLTIQCQVDSQVTMMFWYRQQPGQSLTLIATANQGSEATYESGFVIDKFPISRPNLTFSTLTVSNMSPEDSSIYLCSVPEQGQKDYGYTFGSGTRLTVV.

The rearrangement links TRBV11-2 to TRBJ2-1; D is unresolved. The CDR3 contains 11 residues. Deletions cut 3 bases from V and 12 bases from J, with 9 bases between. Germline V gives CDR1 SGHAT, CDR2 FQNNGV. The CDR3 region is CASSFGRGQFF. The DNA of the CDR3 is TGTGCCAGCAGCTTTGGCCGAGGGCAGTTCTTC.

The chain recombines TRBV19 with TRBJ2-7; D not resolved. Deletions cut 5 bases from V and 7 bases from J, with 12 bases between. There are 12 residues in the CDR3. Germline V gene sequence: CDR1 LNHDA, CDR2 SQIVND (reference sequence). Here the CDR3 DNA reads TGTGCCAGTAGTCCACCCAGTGGTGAGCAGTACTTC. It is translated as CASSPPSGEQYF.

V gene TRBV9 combines with J gene TRBJ2-3; D gene unclear. Germline-derived CDR1 and CDR2 are SGDLS and YYNGEE. Trimming cost V 0 bases and J 4 bases, with 6 bases left between them. This CDR3 is built from 13 residues. CDR3 sequence reads: CASSVGGPDTQYF. For the CDR3, the DNA is TGTGCCAGCAGCGTAGGGGGTCCAGATACGCAGTATTTT.

V and J are TRBV29-1 and TRBJ2-4; weak D call: TRBD2 (5 bases). The CDR3 has 13 residues. Germline values: CDR1 SQVTM, CDR2 ANQGSEA. Deletions cut 7 bases from V and 2 bases from J, with 12 bases between. CDR3 sequence (DNA): TGCAGCGCCTCCCGGGAAACCAAAAACATTCAGTACTTC. The encoded protein is CSASRETKNIQYF.

The gene calls are TRBV5-6 and TRBJ1-1; 7 bases agree with TRBD1. Germline CDR1 SGHDT, CDR2 YYEEEE. V trimming: 2 bases; J trimming: 3 bases; junction bases outside the gene matches: 7. The CDR3 extends over 15 amino acids. CDR3 bases: TGTGCCAGCAGCTTTCCCCAGGGGGGAGACACTGAAGCTTTCTTT. It yields the protein CASSFPQGGDTEAFF.

This rearrangement joins TRBV7-2 to TRBJ2-5; 15 bases map to TRBD2. The junction had 6 bases not matched to a gene; V was cut back by 2 bases and J by 5 bases. The V gene's germline CDR1 is SGHTA and CDR2 FQGNSA. There are 17 residues in the CDR3. CDR3 DNA sequence: TGTGCCAGCAGCTTAATGGGACTAGCGGGAGGCGGGGAGACCCAGTACTTC. Its translation is CASSLMGLAGGGETQYF.

This chain connects TRBV6-5 to TRBJ1-3; possibly TRBD1 for D (6 bases). The CDR3 spans 15 residues. Trimming took off 0 bases at V and 2 bases at J, with 8 bases between the two ends. Per the germline V gene, CDR1 is MNHEY and CDR2 is SVGAGI. In DNA form, the CDR3 reads TGTGCCAGCAGTTACTCGAAGGGGGCTGGAAACACCATATATTTT. This gives the protein CASSYSKGAGNTIYF.

This clone was detected only once. This sequence joins TRBV7-9 and TRBJ1-2; the D is unclear. The germline V gene encodes CDR1 SEHNR and CDR2 FQNEAQ (reference sequence). Trimming pared 7 bases from V and 4 bases from J, leaving 16 bases between. This CDR3 contains 14 residues. CDR3 loop: CASTGDQMGYGYTF. The CDR3 DNA is TGTGCCAGCACCGGAGACCAAATGGGCTATGGCTACACCTTC.

The sample holds one count of this clone. The rearrangement uses TRBV5-5 and TRBJ1-2; D call uncertain. V shed 0 bases and J shed 2 bases, with 5 bases lying between them. This CDR3 is 13 amino acids long. The germline CDR1 and CDR2 sequences are SGHKS and YYEKEE (reference sequence). The CDR3 here is CASSLGANYGYTF. DNA of the CDR3: TGTGCCAGCAGCTTGGGAGCAAACTATGGCTACACCTTC.

This chain links TRBV19 with TRBJ1-1; D remains ambiguous. Per the germline V gene, CDR1 is LNHDA and CDR2 is SQIVND (reference sequence). The V gene lost 3 bases and the J gene lost 0 bases, with 5 bases spanning the gap. This CDR3 contains 13 residues. Here the CDR3 DNA reads TGTGCCAGTAGTATCACAGTGAACACTGAAGCTTTCTTT. Its protein is CASSITVNTEAFF.

The chain joins TRBV5-8 to TRBJ1-1; D gene ambiguous. V dropped 4 bases and J dropped 0 bases, with 13 bases sitting between them. The germline CDR1 and CDR2 sequences are SGHTS and YDEGEE. The CDR3 covers 15 residues. The CDR3 nucleotides are TGTGCCAGCAGCCTCCCGAGGGCATTGAACACTGAAGCTTTCTTT. Residues: CASSLPRALNTEAFF.

The chain has TRBV28 and TRBJ2-6; D remains unclear. This CDR3 is built from 19 residues. Germline V CDR1 and CDR2: MDHEN, SYDVKM. Between the trimmed V and J ends, which lost 6 bases and 0 bases, there was a span of 21 bases. The CDR3, as DNA: TGTGCCAGCAGCTCTCTAGGGCTTAGACCTGTCTCTGGGGCCAACGTCCTGACTTTC. This sequence encodes CASSSLGLRPVSGANVLTF.

This chain joins TRBV7-9 and TRBJ2-2, with TRBD1 as a possible D gene (5 bases). V lost 1 base, J lost 3 bases, and 9 bases lay in between. From germline, CDR1 is SEHNR and CDR2 FQNEAQ (reference sequence). The CDR3 is 15 amino acids. The chain's CDR3 is CASSLGTTDTGELFF. CDR3 nucleotide sequence: TGTGCCAGCAGCTTAGGGACAACCGACACCGGGGAGCTGTTTTTT.

The CDR3 DNA follows: TGTGCCAGCAACGACAGTCCTACCACTGAAGCTTTCTTT. This sequence encodes CASNDSPTTEAFF. V gene TRBV6-5 combines with J gene TRBJ1-1; perhaps TRBD1 as D (5 bases). Germline CDR1 reads MNHEY; CDR2 reads SVGAGI. V shed 7 bases and J shed 4 bases, with 13 bases lying between them. The CDR3 has 13 amino acids.

This chain connects TRBV27 to TRBJ1-2; 9 bases agree with TRBD1. There are 12 residues in the CDR3. Germline CDR1 is MNHEY and CDR2 is SMNVEV (reference sequence). Trimming cost V 6 bases and J 7 bases; bases outside gene matches: 3. The chain's CDR3 is CASRTGGGGYTF. Written as DNA, the CDR3 is TGTGCCAGCAGAACAGGGGGCGGTGGCTACACCTTC.

The rearrangement uses TRBV5-1 and TRBJ2-1, with TRBD2 identical over 8 bases. Germline V gives CDR1 SGHRS, CDR2 YFSETQ. Trimming took 2 bases from V and 2 from J; bases not matched to a gene: 6. The CDR3 consists of 16 residues. The CDR3 DNA follows: TGCGCCAGCAGCTTAAGCGGGAGTGGCACCTACAATGAGCAGTTCTTC. The encoded protein is CASSLSGSGTYNEQFF.

The chain employs TRBV5-1 and TRBJ1-2; tentatively, D is TRBD1 (5 bases). The germline gives CDR1 SGHRS, CDR2 YFSETQ. Trimming cost V 2 bases and J 7 bases, with 9 bases left between them. There are 12 residues in the CDR3. Written as DNA, the CDR3 is TGCGCCAGCAGCTTAGGGGCGCTTGGCTACACCTTC. It yields the protein CASSLGALGYTF.

The rearrangement uses TRBV21-1 and TRBJ1-3. TRBV21-1 is an annotated pseudogene. This CDR3 has 14 residues. DNA for the CDR3: TGTGCCAGCAGCAAGGTCTTCTCTGGAAACACCATATATTTT. Its protein product is CASSKVFSGNTIYF.

V and J are TRBV2 and TRBJ1-1, with TRBD1 identical over 10 bases. The CDR3 loop spans 14 amino acids. Germline assignment: CDR1 SNHLY and CDR2 FYNNEI. The V segment lost 3 bases and the J segment 4 bases; nucleotides outside the gene matches: 2. CDR3 bases: TGTGCCAGCAGTGAGGGACAGGGGTCCACTGAAGCTTTCTTT. As protein: CASSEGQGSTEAFF.

The J gene is TRBJ1-1, the V gene TRBV30, with D possibly matching TRBD1 (5 bases). V was trimmed by 3 bases and J by 4 bases, leaving 9 bases between them. The CDR3 contains 12 residues. Looked up from germline, CDR1 is GTSNPN and CDR2 is SVGIG (reference sequence). For the CDR3, the DNA is TGTGCCTGGAGCGGGGGTGGCACTGAAGCTTTCTTT. Its translation is CAWSGGGTEAFF.

The chain is built from TRBV29-1 and TRBJ1-2; no definite D call. V lost 5 bases and J 8 bases, leaving 12 bases between the germline ends. Germline V lookup: CDR1 SQVTM, CDR2 ANQGSEA. The CDR3 has 11 amino acids. In nucleotides, the CDR3 is TGCAGCGTTAAGCGGGCCCTCGGCTACACCTTC. Protein: CSVKRALGYTF.

In this sample, this clone turned up once. The DNA of the CDR3 is TGTGCCAGCAGCTCACTAGCGGGAGGGCCGAAAGAGACCCAGTACTTC. It is translated as CASSSLAGGPKETQYF. The chain recombines TRBV7-9 with TRBJ2-5; TRBD2 agrees at 13 bases. Germline V gene data show CDR1 as SEHNR and CDR2 as FQNEAQ (reference sequence). The CDR3 has 16 amino acids. V was pared by 4 bases and J by 3 bases, with 5 bases of the junction left unmatched.

This clone was counted a single time. The chain carries TRBV29-1 and TRBJ1-2; D is unclear. The length of the CDR3 is 12 residues. Looked up from germline, CDR1 is SQVTM and CDR2 is ANQGSEA. Trimming left V 5 bases short and J 4 bases short, with 11 bases between. This chain's CDR3 is CSVFGDSYGYTF. The CDR3 DNA reads TGCAGCGTTTTCGGGGATTCCTATGGCTACACCTTC.